The clone carrying this T cell receptor beta chain was observed many times. Germline V gene lookup returns CDR1 MDHEN and CDR2 SYDVKM. Trimming stripped 7 bases from V and 7 bases from J, with 20 bases between. CDR3 length: 15 residues. Ophthalmopathy patients had Clinical Activity Score at least 3, NOSPECS grade at least 4, duration under 3 months. Clinical symptoms, serum thyroxine, TRAb, thyroid ultrasound and orbital computed tomography informed diagnoses. Researchers amplified the TCR beta CDR3 regions from RNA transcripts. The HTBI primer set was used in a first-round RT-PCR of the TCR CDR3. From the multiplex PCR reads, TCRdb called clonotypes with MiXCR, one entry per CDR3 protein. The sample has approximately 690,000 distinct CDR3 sequences; 14% are singletons. The data derive from a study of T cells in Graves' hyperthyroidism and ophthalmopathy.

Sequenced sample: blood. The TCR sequence derives from a woman in her forties or fifties with Graves' ophthalmopathy. This chain uses TRBV28 with TRBJ2-1, with D unclear. The CDR3 sequence is CASKVAGAGRNEQFF. The CDR3 region has the DNA TGTGCCAGCAAAGTCGCCGGAGCCGGTCGAAATGAGCAGTTCTTC.